This T cell receptor beta chain was profiled in a study of response to subunit inactivated influenza vaccine (dated by TCRdb to the late 2010s). About the investigation overall: Deep quantitative profiling of the T cell receptor repertoire was used in the study to follow responses to a trivalent subunit inactivated influenza vaccine. Results and caveats for the whole study, not just this receptor: According to the authors, only a limited number of new T cells may be recruited by each seasonal influenza vaccination.

The method was RT-PCR. The reads were generated on an Illumina HiSeq 2500. TCRdb applied fastp at Q25 and MiXCR to the public reads, then kept only in-frame beta chains. When rows share a CDR3 protein, they turn into one entry using the most common DNA and genes. Within this sample are 250,000 to 350,000 distinct CDR3 sequences, with approximately 23% of them counted one time only. 10% of the sample lies in the top ten. This clonotype has just a few counts. What this receptor recognizes is not known. Base qualities are not at hand, and no much larger clone is one base apart. Via the germline V gene (reference sequence), CDR1 is DFQATT and CDR2 SNEGSKA. Trimming accounts for 5 bases at V and 5 bases at J, while the number of junction bases matched to no gene is 6. From cysteine to phenylalanine, the CDR3 is 13 amino acids long. Only the CDR3 region is kept as DNA, spanning 39 bases read in frame from base 1.

The receptor chain draws on TRBV20-1 and TRBJ1-5; 7 bases in the junction line up with TRBD1. The TCR was taken from a man aged 50-75 years who received an inactivated influenza vaccine. Donor details come from another sample of the same person, matched by shared clones. Sequences were derived from PBMCs from blood, sampled about 20 months after vaccination. The DNA sequence reads TGCAGTGCTGCCACAGGGGTAGATCAGCCCCAGCATTTT. Protein translation: CSAATGVDQPQHF.